The 25 T cell receptor beta chains listed next were all sequenced from one sample in a study of cytomegalovirus exposure and HLA in healthy donors. The PCR was carried out with 60 Vbeta primers and 13 Jbeta primers. Only in-frame clones appear in the TCRdb table, and some are missing; sequencing was by immunoSEQ multiplex PCR. There are 110,000 or so clones in the sample; about 8% occur only once, and around 5.8% lies in the top ten. The sequencing input was PBMCs. The receptor source for this set is a woman aged 40 to 50 in good health and CMV-seropositive.

The chain recombines TRBV7-8 with TRBJ2-7, with D perhaps matching TRBD2 (5 bases). This CDR3 has 15 residues. V lost 2 bases and J 3 bases, leaving 14 bases between the germline ends. Germline CDR1 reads SGHVS; CDR2 reads FQNEAQ. For the CDR3, the DNA is TGTGCCAGCAGCTTAAACCGCCGACGGGGCTACGAGCAGTACTTC. Its translation is CASSLNRRRGYEQYF. The full variable domain, rest sourced from reference TRBV7-8 and TRBJ2-7, is GAGVSQSPRYKVAKRGQDVALRCDPISGHVSLFWYQQALGQGPEFLTYFQNEAQLDKSGLPSDRFFAERPEGSVSTLKIQRTQQEDSAVYLCASSLNRRRGYEQYFGPGTRLTVT.

The rearrangement links TRBV2 to TRBJ2-7, with 9 bases identical to TRBD1. This CDR3 is built from 14 residues. V trimming: 2 bases; J trimming: 4 bases; junction bases outside the gene matches: 3. Germline CDR1 SNHLY, CDR2 FYNNEI. The DNA for the CDR3 is TGTGCCAGCAGTGAATCGGACAGGGGATACGAGCAGTACTTC. Its translation: CASSESDRGYEQYF.

The chain is built from TRBV18 and TRBJ1-2; the match to TRBD1 covers 10 bases. The CDR3 runs 16 residues. V was pared by 3 bases and J by 2 bases, with 6 bases of the junction left unmatched. Looked up from germline, CDR1 is KGHSH and CDR2 is LQKENI. The CDR3: CASSPLQGQGNYGYTF. In DNA form, the CDR3 reads TGTGCCAGCTCACCGCTACAGGGACAGGGGAACTATGGCTACACCTTC.

This clone was detected a few times. The chain joins TRBV13 to TRBJ2-3, with 10 bases that match TRBD1. CDR1 is PRHDT and CDR2 is FYEKMQ in the germline V gene (reference sequence). V was pared by 5 bases and J by 5 bases, with 10 bases of the junction left unmatched. The CDR3 has 16 residues. DNA of the CDR3: TGTGCCAGCAGCCCTCATAGACAGGGGGCGCAAGATACGCAGTATTTT. Translation gives CASSPHRQGAQDTQYF.

As concerns this clone: Other DNA sequences within the sample encode an identical CDR3. The chain employs TRBV7-9 and TRBJ1-1; no clear D. V was pared by 1 base and J by 0 bases, with 6 bases between. This CDR3 region has 14 residues. Germline CDR1 SEHNR, CDR2 FQNEAQ (reference sequence). CDR3 loop: CASSLGGMNTEAFF. The CDR3 DNA reads as TGTGCCAGCAGCTTAGGAGGAATGAACACTGAAGCTTTCTTT.

CDR3 nucleotides: TGTGCCAGCAGCCCAACATTAACAGGGGGGGTCTATGGCTACACCTTC. Translating it yields CASSPTLTGGVYGYTF. The chain links TRBV5-4 to TRBJ1-2; 8 bases agree with TRBD1. The CDR3 spans 16 residues. Losses at the gene ends were 4 bases for V and 4 bases for J; bases not matched to a gene: 12. The germline gives CDR1 SGHNT, CDR2 YYREEE (reference sequence).

The table lists this clone with a few counts. The gene calls are TRBV7-9 and TRBJ2-1; 8 nucleotides match TRBD1. Germline CDR1 and CDR2: SEHNR and FQNEAQ (reference sequence). The CDR3 is 15 amino acids. V was pared by 0 bases and J by 4 bases, with 2 bases of the junction left unmatched. The CDR3 DNA sequence: TGTGCCAGCAGCTTAGCTCAGGGGGCGTACAATGAGCAGTTCTTC. The encoded protein is CASSLAQGAYNEQFF.

About this clone itself: The germline gene is not matched at one end of the junction; a read error may be the cause. The V gene is TRBV11-3, the J gene TRBJ1-1; D is possibly TRBD1 (6 bases). The CDR3 extends over 14 amino acids. The V gene's germline CDR1 is SGHNT and CDR2 YENEEA. The CDR3 region has the DNA TGTGCCAGCAGATTAGACAGGTTCAACACTGAAGCTTTCTTT. As protein: CASRLDRFNTEAFF. The full variable domain, completed using reference TRBV11-3 and TRBJ1-1, is EAGVVQSPRYKIIEKKQPVAFWCNPISGHNTLYWYLQNLGQGPELLIRYENEEAVDDSQLPKDRFSAERLKGVDSTLKIQPAELGDSAVYLCASRLDRFNTEAFFGQGTRLTVV.

The chain links TRBV5-5 to TRBJ2-5, with D possibly matching TRBD1 (5 bases). V was clipped by 5 bases and J by 5 bases, with 13 bases between them. The CDR3 extends over 13 amino acids. The germline V gene encodes CDR1 SGHKS and CDR2 YYEKEE (reference sequence). CDR3 protein: CASRQTDMETQYF. The DNA of the CDR3 is TGTGCCAGCAGACAGACAGATATGGAGACCCAGTACTTC.

This clone was recorded a few times. V gene TRBV5-1 combines with J gene TRBJ1-2; 7 bases align to TRBD1. The junction had 6 bases not matched to a gene; V was cut back by 0 bases and J by 7 bases. The length of the CDR3 is 14 residues. Looked up from germline, CDR1 is SGHRS and CDR2 is YFSETQ. CDR3 sequence: CASSLVEGAAGYTF. The CDR3 coding sequence is TGCGCCAGCAGCTTGGTAGAGGGGGCGGCTGGCTACACCTTC.

This clone came up a few times. The rearrangement links TRBV5-6 to TRBJ1-2, with D possibly matching TRBD1 (5 bases). The CDR3 runs to 14 residues. Germline CDR1 reads SGHDT; CDR2 reads YYEEEE. Trimming left V 3 bases short and J 4 bases short, with 13 bases between. CDR3 loop: CASSSPQGSYGYTF. The CDR3 region has the DNA TGTGCCAGCAGCTCCCCCCAGGGATCCTATGGCTACACCTTC.

The J gene is TRBJ1-3, the V gene TRBV6-1; TRBD1 aligns across 7 bases. The germline V gene encodes CDR1 MNHNS and CDR2 SASEGT. The CDR3 runs to 14 residues. The trim removed 4 bases at V and 4 bases at J, leaving 4 bases unmatched. The CDR3 is CASSVTGNGNTIYF. The CDR3 region has the DNA TGTGCCAGCAGTGTGACAGGGAACGGAAACACCATATATTTT.

This clone was found many times. CDR3 sequence reads: CASSQDRGETQYF. In DNA, the CDR3 is TGTGCCAGCAGTCAGGACAGGGGAGAGACCCAGTACTTC. V usage is TRBV2 and J usage is TRBJ2-5; 9 positions agree with TRBD1. The germline V gene has CDR1 SNHLY and CDR2 FYNNEI. The CDR3 loop spans 13 amino acids. The V segment lost 5 bases and the J segment 4 bases; nucleotides outside the gene matches: 2.

This clone appeared a few times. The chain links TRBV5-4 to TRBJ2-7; D call uncertain. Germline CDR1 SGHNT, CDR2 YYREEE (reference sequence). This CDR3 spans 12 amino acids. Trimming took off 3 bases at V and 7 bases at J, with 11 bases between the two ends. CDR3 in amino acids: CASSSPFSEQYF. As DNA, the CDR3 is TGTGCCAGCAGCTCCCCTTTTAGTGAGCAGTACTTC.

In this sample, this clone turned up a few times. J is TRBJ2-2 and V is TRBV11-2, with D unresolved. Trimming pared 2 bases from V and 4 bases from J, leaving 8 bases between. Germline loops: CDR1 SGHAT, CDR2 FQNNGV. The CDR3 is 14 residues long. The CDR3 sequence: CASSLSPVTGELFF. Here the CDR3 DNA reads TGTGCCAGCAGCTTATCCCCGGTCACCGGGGAGCTGTTTTTT.

The table lists this clone with many counts. The gene calls are TRBV19 and TRBJ1-1; D not certain. The CDR3 extends over 13 amino acids. Trimming took 7 bases from V and 0 from J, leaving 9 bases between them. CDR1 LNHDA and CDR2 SQIVND come from the germline V gene (reference sequence). The CDR3 region is CASKRGMNTEAFF. In nucleotides, the CDR3 is TGTGCCAGTAAGCGGGGAATGAACACTGAAGCTTTCTTT. The whole variable domain, remainder taken from reference TRBV19 and TRBJ1-1, is DGGITQSPKYLFRKEGQNVTLSCEQNLNHDAMYWYRQDPGQGLRLIYYSQIVNDFQKGDIAEGYSVSREKKESFPLTVTSAQKNPTAFYLCASKRGMNTEAFFGQGTRLTVV.

This clone was recorded a few times. The chain has TRBV7-7 and TRBJ1-4; D is perhaps TRBD1 (6 bases). V shed 5 bases and J shed 0 bases, with 19 bases lying between them. CDR3 length equals 18 residues. Germline values: CDR1 SSHAT, CDR2 FNYEAQ (reference sequence). The CDR3 spells CASSLPPGQPSTNEKLFF. The CDR3 DNA sequence: TGTGCCAGCAGCCTTCCTCCCGGACAGCCCTCAACTAATGAAAAACTGTTTTTT.

The V and J genes are TRBV4-1 and TRBJ2-7; 9 bases agree with TRBD1. CDR1 and CDR2 (germline): MGHRA, YSYEKL. The CDR3 runs 15 residues. V shed 3 bases and J 5 bases; nucleotides not matched to a gene: 8. The DNA for the CDR3 is TGCGCCAGCAGCCAGGTTAACAGGGGGCAGGACGAGCAGTACTTC. Residues: CASSQVNRGQDEQYF.

This clone was counted between two and nine times. The rearrangement uses TRBV28 and TRBJ2-1, with D possibly being TRBD2 (5 bases). CDR3 length: 15 amino acids. Trimming stripped 3 bases from V and 8 bases from J, with 17 bases between. Germline V gives CDR1 MDHEN, CDR2 SYDVKM. The CDR3 coding sequence is TGTGCCAGCAGTTTTTCTAGAAAAGCGGTAGATGAGCAGTTCTTC. Its translation: CASSFSRKAVDEQFF. Looking up the rest from reference TRBV28 and TRBJ2-1 gives the full variable domain: DVKVTQSSRYLVKRTGEKVFLECVQDMDHENMFWYRQDPGLGLRLIYFSYDVKMKEKGDIPEGYSVSREKKERFSLILESASTNQTSMYLCASSFSRKAVDEQFFGPGTRLTVL.

The chain couples TRBV5-4 to TRBJ2-2; 9 bases match TRBD1. The CDR3 has 15 amino acids. In germline, CDR1 is SGHNT, CDR2 YYREEE (reference sequence). With 4 bases clipped from V and 6 bases from J, the junction kept 7 bases outside the gene matches. In nucleotides, the CDR3 is TGTGCCAGCAGCCGCATACAGGGGGCGTCCGGGGAGCTGTTTTTT. Translated, it gives CASSRIQGASGELFF. Looking up the rest from reference TRBV5-4 and TRBJ2-2 gives the full variable domain: ETGVTQSPTHLIKTRGQQVTLRCSSQSGHNTVSWYQQALGQGPQFIFQYYREEENGRGNFPPRFSGLQFPNYSSELNVNALELDDSALYLCASSRIQGASGELFFGEGSRLTVL.

The V gene is TRBV2, the J gene TRBJ1-2; maybe TRBD1 (5 bases). There are 12 residues in the CDR3. The V end lost 10 bases, the J end lost 4 bases, and 13 bases lay between the germline ends. Germline values: CDR1 SNHLY, CDR2 FYNNEI. CDR3 DNA sequence: TGTGCCATTTCGACAGTTTCCTATGGCTACACCTTC. The encoded protein is CAISTVSYGYTF.

The gene calls are TRBV9 and TRBJ2-7, with 7 bases lining up with TRBD1. Unmatched junction bases numbered 10, after V lost 5 bases and J lost 5 bases. In germline, CDR1 is SGDLS, CDR2 YYNGEE. This CDR3 contains 14 residues. The CDR3 protein is CASSPIGGGHEQYF. For the CDR3, the DNA is TGTGCCAGCAGTCCCATAGGGGGCGGCCACGAGCAGTACTTC.

The gene calls are TRBV28 and TRBJ2-5; D is perhaps TRBD2 (5 bases). V was pared by 5 bases and J by 5 bases, with 9 bases between. The V gene's germline CDR1 is MDHEN and CDR2 SYDVKM. This CDR3 is 12 amino acids long. The CDR3 protein is CASSTPGETQYF. DNA for the CDR3: TGTGCCAGCAGTACGCCGGGGGAGACCCAGTACTTC.

This chain uses TRBV7-5 with TRBJ2-6; the D segment call TRBD1 is taken from the table without a DNA check. TRBV7-5 is a recognized pseudogene. The CDR3 totals 16 residues. The CDR3: CVRSLEDSAGANVLTF. CDR3 DNA sequence: TGTGTCAGAAGCTTAGAGGACAGTGCTGGGGCCAACGTCCTGACTTTC.

This chain uses TRBV27 with TRBJ2-7; TRBD1 might be the D (6 bases). Germline V CDR1 and CDR2: MNHEY, SMNVEV (reference sequence). The CDR3 extends over 15 amino acids. Trimming removed 5 bases at V and 2 bases at J, with 16 bases between. The CDR3 sequence is CASSPRTDFAYEQYF. The DNA of the CDR3 is TGTGCCAGCAGTCCAAGGACAGATTTCGCCTACGAGCAGTACTTC.